This T cell receptor (beta chain) was captured by sequencing in a study of blood T cell repertoires in COVID-19. Study processing details: Cell counts per sample came from amplifying reference gene primers. The protocol was immunoSEQ multiplex PCR, while the TCRdb copy is restricted to in-frame clones and leaves out a portion. V, J and clone size reflect that table, while D and trimming were determined from the DNA. The profile shows some 350,000 clones, 70% to 90% of them singletons. This study enrolled people aged roughly 18 to 89 from around 26 US geographic areas. In assigning cohorts, the study relied on participant-reported clinical history. Symptom resolution, clearance, or two negative PCRs marked donors in Cohort 3 as recovered. The TCR was taken from a woman in her thirties who had recovered from COVID-19. What was sequenced was PBMCs or T cells enriched from blood (not recorded which).

The CDR3 nucleotides read TGTGCCAGCAGCTCGACAGGAACGAGAGAGACCCAGTACTTC. Amino acid sequence: CASSSTGTRETQYF. The V call is TRBV5-6, the J call TRBJ2-5, with D perhaps TRBD1 (6 bases). V lost 3 bases, J lost 4 bases, and 13 bases lay in between. Germline CDR1 SGHDT, CDR2 YYEEEE. This CDR3 contains 14 residues.